The 20 T cell receptor delta chains in this list originate from one sample, sequenced in a study of gamma-delta T cells after stem cell transplantation. TCRdb redid clone calling on the RT-PCR reads using CATT. This table holds some 1,100 delta-chain clones, around 20% found once. The source material was gamma-delta T cells. The receptors come from a human donor. It is not recorded whose cells these are; they may come from a transplant donor.

Turning to this clone: TCRdb's listed protein matches a much larger clone and diverges from this DNA's translation at residue 5, likely through a read error; the protein shown comes from the DNA. The V and J genes are TRDV2 and TRDJ1; 13 nucleotides match TRDD3. Trimming took 3 bases from V and 2 from J; bases not matched to a gene: 8. CDR1 and CDR2 (germline): GEAIGNYY, EKD. This CDR3 is built from 17 residues. The DNA for the CDR3 is TGTGCCTGTGACCTGGTACTGGGGGATACGGGAACCGATAAACTCATCTTT. Translated, it gives CACDLVLGDTGTDKLIF.

This clone has only a few counts. This is likely an artifact of a read error, given a far larger clone one base away. In the same sample, other DNA sequences code for this CDR3. The chain has TRDV2 and TRDJ1; 8 nucleotides match TRDD3. Looked up from germline, CDR1 is GEAIGNYY and CDR2 is EKD. The CDR3 runs 20 residues. Trimming cost V 3 bases and J 1 base; bases outside gene matches: 21. The DNA of the CDR3 is TGTGCCTGTGACTTGATGTCGGCGGGGCTGGGGGACACATCCACCGATAAACTCATCTTT. Its translation: CACDLMSAGLGDTSTDKLIF.

This clone appeared a few times. A read error is the likely source, as a far larger clone sits one nucleotide away. Other DNA sequences in the sample encode the same CDR3. The chain is built from TRDV2 and TRDJ2; 10 bases match TRDD3. V was clipped by 0 bases and J by 7 bases; unmatched bases: 22. Germline loops: CDR1 GEAIGNYY, CDR2 EKD. CDR3 length equals 21 residues. For the CDR3, the DNA is TGTGCCTGTGACACCGTGGGCCAAAGTCGGGGGGGGATACGCCGGGGAGCACAACTCTTCTTT. This encodes CACDTVGQSRGGIRRGAQLFF.

As to this clone: A single base is all that separates this from a far larger clone, so a read error is likely. Within the sample, other DNA sequences also encode this same CDR3. This chain uses TRDV2 with TRDJ1; no clear D gene. This CDR3 is 15 amino acids long. Germline CDR1 and CDR2: GEAIGNYY and EKD. The CDR3 nucleotides read TGTGCCTGTGACACCGTAGGATCAGTACTGCCACCCCTCATTTTT. Its translation is CACDTVGSVLPPLIF.

This clone occurred a few times. A far larger clone is only one base removed, so a read error is likely. Within the sample, other DNA sequences also encode this same CDR3. This chain uses TRDV2 with TRDJ1; 12 bases agree with TRDD3. Trimming cost V 3 bases and J 1 base; bases outside gene matches: 17. The CDR3 extends over 20 amino acids. Germline V gives CDR1 GEAIGNYY, CDR2 EKD. The CDR3 loop reads CACDLMSAGLGDTSTDKLIF. The CDR3, as DNA: TGTGCCTGTGACTTGATGTCGGCGGGACTGGGGGATACATCCACCGATAAACTCATCTTT.

This clone has a handful of counts. A much larger clone lies a single base off, so this may be a read error. This same CDR3 is encoded by further DNA sequences in the sample. The chain carries TRDV2 and TRDJ1; 12 nucleotides line up with TRDD3. The V gene end was trimmed by 5 bases and the J gene end by 2 bases; junction bases not matched to a gene: 14. The CDR3 length is 18 residues. CDR1 and CDR2 (germline): GEAIGNYY, EKD. The CDR3 here is CACVPLLGDTRRTDKLIF. CDR3 DNA: TGTGCCTGTGTACCATTACTGGGGGATACCCGACGAACCGATAAACTCATCTTT.

The table lists this clone with a few counts. Only one base separates this from a far larger clonotype, so it likely reflects a read error. The chain combines TRDV2 with TRDJ3; 10 nucleotides line up with TRDD3. Germline V gene sequence: CDR1 GEAIGNYY, CDR2 EKD. The CDR3 extends over 21 amino acids. The CDR3 loop reads CACDTAPLGDPSSWDTRRMFF. CDR3 bases: TGTGCCTGTGACACCGCCCCACTGGGGGATCCGAGCTCCTGGGACACCCGACGGATGTTTTTC.

By its share, this clone is large. At the DNA level, this CDR3 is encoded by other sequences in the same sample as well. The J gene is TRDJ1, the V gene TRDV2, with TRDD3 matching over 12 bases. V shed 3 bases and J 3 bases; nucleotides not matched to a gene: 16. Germline CDR1 is GEAIGNYY and CDR2 is EKD. The CDR3 has 19 residues. In nucleotides, the CDR3 is TGTGCCTGTGACCCTCTGTCGCTGGGGGATACGCGGAAGTCCGATAAACTCATCTTT. It is translated as CACDPLSLGDTRKSDKLIF.

This clone is medium-sized within its sample. The genes are TRDV2 and TRDJ3, with D uncertain. Per the germline V gene, CDR1 is GEAIGNYY and CDR2 is EKD. This CDR3 comprises 19 residues. V was clipped by 0 bases and J by 0 bases, with 14 bases between them. The chain's CDR3 is CACDTSGTSSSWDTRQMFF. The CDR3 DNA follows: TGTGCCTGTGACACCAGTGGGACGAGCAGCTCCTGGGACACCCGACAGATGTTTTTC.

This clone was recorded a few times. A far larger clone is just one base off, so this is likely a read error. J is TRDJ1 and V is TRDV2, with 8 bases matching TRDD3. The CDR3 is made up of 17 amino acids. Looked up from germline, CDR1 is GEAIGNYY and CDR2 is EKD. The CDR3 spells CACEPLLGALYTDKFIF. The CDR3, as DNA: TGTGCCTGTGAACCTCTACTGGGGGCCTTGTACACCGATAAATTCATCTTT.

A word on this clone: Only one base separates this from a far larger clonotype, so it likely reflects a read error. The CDR3 nucleotides are TGTGCCTGTGACAGGCTCCCTGTACCGGGGGAGGACGATAAACTCATCTTT. Translated: CACDRLPVPGEDDKLIF. The rearrangement uses TRDV2 and TRDJ1, with a possible D match to TRDD3 (6 bases). CDR3 length: 17 residues. Germline loops: CDR1 GEAIGNYY, CDR2 EKD. Between the trimmed V and J ends, which lost 2 bases and 4 bases, there was a span of 22 bases.

There are a few counts of this clone. Only one base separates this from a far larger clonotype, so it likely reflects a read error. Other DNA sequences of this sample code for an identical CDR3. The chain combines TRDV2 with TRDJ3; 8 positions agree with TRDD3. The CDR3 loop spans 21 amino acids. The germline V gene encodes CDR1 GEAIGNYY and CDR2 EKD. The CDR3 DNA is TGTGCCTGTGACACCGCGAGTACTGGGGGGTTTAACACCTGGGACACCCGGCAGATGTTTTTC. This codes for CACDTASTGGFNTWDTRQMFF.

This clone was picked up a small number of times. TCRdb's protein for this DNA is that of a much larger clone and differs from the translation at residue 5, likely a read error; the protein shown is the DNA translation. The chain combines TRDV2 with TRDJ1; 9 nucleotides match TRDD3. CDR3 length equals 17 residues. J was trimmed by 4 bases and V by 2 bases; bases with no gene match: 13. Germline V gives CDR1 GEAIGNYY, CDR2 EKD. CDR3 in DNA: TGTGCCTGTGACAGTCTCCCTGTACTGGGGGAGGACGATAAACTCATCTTT. Residues: CACDSLPVLGEDDKLIF.

This clone occurred a few times. This likely reflects a read error, since a far larger clone is one base away. The chain links TRDV2 to TRDJ1, with TRDD3 matching over 7 bases. With 0 bases clipped from V and 0 bases from J, the junction kept 3 bases outside the gene matches. CDR1 and CDR2 (germline): GEAIGNYY, EKD. CDR3 length equals 15 residues. The DNA of the CDR3 is TGTGCCTGTGACACCTGGGGGAGTAACACCGATAAACTCATCTTT. It encodes CACDTWGSNTDKLIF.

This clone was detected only a few times. The mismatch at residue 4 between this DNA's translation and the TCRdb protein of a much larger clone likely reflects a read error; the protein shown is translated from the DNA. The V and J genes are TRDV2 and TRDJ1, with TRDD3 matching 11 bases. The V gene end was trimmed by 5 bases and the J gene end by 0 bases; junction bases not matched to a gene: 16. The CDR3 totals 19 residues. CDR1 is GEAIGNYY, CDR2 EKD, per germline. CDR3: CACAPLSPLGDNNTDKLIF. In DNA form, the CDR3 reads TGTGCCTGTGCCCCATTGAGTCCACTGGGGGATAATAACACCGATAAACTCATCTTT.

Note on this clone: This DNA's translation and the protein TCRdb lists, from a much larger clone, do not match at residue 5, likely due to a read error; the protein shown is translated from the DNA. V and J are TRDV2 and TRDJ1, with 7 nucleotides matching TRDD3. Germline CDR1 is GEAIGNYY and CDR2 is EKD. CDR3 length equals 15 residues. V was clipped by 4 bases and J by 1 base; unmatched bases: 8. In nucleotides, the CDR3 is TGTGCCTGTGATTGCTTGGGGGAGAGCACCGATAAACTCATCTTT. The encoded protein is CACDCLGESTDKLIF.

With regard to this clone: This likely came from a read error, as a far larger clone is one base away. CDR3 protein: CACDTVLLGDNEGEGVDRQMFF. CDR3 DNA sequence: TGTGCCTGTGACACCGTCCTACTGGGGGATAATGAGGGCGAGGGTGTGGACCGACAGATGTTTTTC. The V gene is TRDV2, the J gene TRDJ3; 11 positions match TRDD3. This CDR3 is built from 22 residues. The germline CDR1 and CDR2 sequences are GEAIGNYY and EKD. The J segment lost 12 bases and the V segment lost 0 bases, leaving 24 bases of the junction unmatched.

A note on this clone: This likely traces to a read error, being one base from a far larger clone. Other DNA variants within this sample encode the same CDR3. The genes are TRDV2 and TRDJ1; 7 bases are a match to TRDD3. The germline gives CDR1 GEAIGNYY, CDR2 EKD. The V gene end was trimmed by 1 base and the J gene end by 4 bases; junction bases not matched to a gene: 20. This CDR3 contains 19 residues. DNA for the CDR3: TGTGCCTGTGACACGGCGGGCTTTCCCACTGGGGCTTATGGCGATAAACTCATCTTT. It specifies CACDTAGFPTGAYGDKLIF.

This clone has only a few counts. Given a far larger clone just one base away, this is likely a sequencing read error. The same CDR3 arises from other DNA sequences in this sample as well. V is TRDV2 and J is TRDJ1, with 7 bases aligning to TRDD3. V lost 7 bases, J lost 1 base, and 11 bases stayed unmatched. Germline CDR1 is GEAIGNYY and CDR2 is EKD. The CDR3 has 15 amino acids. CDR3 bases: TGTGCCTGCGATCGCTTGGGGGAGAGCACCGATAAACTCATCTTT. This translates into CACDRLGESTDKLIF.

About this clone itself: TCRdb pairs this DNA with a much larger clone's protein that differs at residue 11, likely a read error; the protein shown was translated from the DNA. The genes are TRDV2 and TRDJ1; 8 bases map to TRDD3. The V segment lost 2 bases and the J segment 4 bases; nucleotides outside the gene matches: 14. The CDR3 spans 17 residues. Germline CDR1 and CDR2: GEAIGNYY and EKD. The CDR3: CACDRLPVLGVDDKLIF. The DNA of the CDR3 is TGTGCCTGTGACAGGCTCCCTGTACTGGGGGTGGACGATAAACTCATCTTT.